Included here is one TCR beta chain sequence, with context. The clone's antigen remains unknown. Base qualities are not recorded, but no much larger clone differs from it by a single base. The data originate from a study of blood T cells in healthy people across ages (dated by TCRdb to the mid-2010s). For the study in its entirety: In model experiments, roughly one uniquely barcoded TCR beta cDNA molecule per two T cells was captured by template switching. Age-related changes in TCR beta repertoire diversity were measured in the study by deep sequencing normalized with unique cDNA molecular identifiers. Donors were grouped into four age groups: young (average 16 years), middle-aged (roughly 37), aged (around 60) and long-lived (around 80). To avoid experimental bias, donors of different ages were randomly spread across the sequencing lanes. Two additional independent replicas of 1 million unique cDNA reads from the same blood draw were analyzed for two donors (one aged 18 to 30 and one aged 80 or older). Study-level results and caveats: Estimates of total diversity based on one million sequenced T cells were considered lower bounds and underestimates. There was a strong correlation between observed TCR beta diversity and the percentage of naive T cells measured by flow cytometry. As age increased, observed TCR beta diversity per million T cells dropped in a roughly linear way, and a significant reduction was already evident by age about 40. Because profiling used bulk unsorted PBMCs, naive and antigen-experienced compartments could not be compared conclusively. Because donor CMV infection status was unknown, age-related changes in expanded clonotypes were potentially confounded. Compared with the aged group, the long-lived group had more naive CD4+ T cells, fewer expanded clones and increased TCR diversity, suggesting age selection.

Systemically healthy Caucasian individuals from Russia, 35 to 50 in total and aged about 6 to 100 years, were included as donors. Around 10 milliliters of peripheral blood were collected from each donor into EDTA-treated Vacutainer tubes. Ficoll-Paque density-gradient centrifugation was used to isolate PBMCs, with at least 6 million per sample. Trizol reagent was used to extract total RNA from the PBMCs, yielding at least 6 micrograms per sample. For every donor, an aliquot of PBMCs went through flow cytometry to measure the percentages of naive CD45RAhigh/CD27high T cells. The method behind the library was 5' RACE. Sequencing was carried out with an Illumina HiSeq 2500. The second PCR ran for about 6 to 12 cycles and used a J-beta primer mix along with a sample-barcoded 5' primer. A unique molecular identifier was introduced onto each TCR beta cDNA molecule by a template-switch 5' adaptor carrying 12 random nucleotides. Each sample yielded at least 2.5 million CDR3-containing paired-end reads. The Mint cDNA synthesis kit, primed by a TRBC-specific oligonucleotide, was used to synthesize first-strand cDNA from all RNA. Following uracil-DNA glycosylase treatment, a first 18-cycle PCR with universal primers M1SS and BC2_uni_R was performed on all cDNA. As for how the authors treated the data: For normalization, 1 million high-quality reads were randomly selected from each sample, with every read carrying a distinct molecular identifier. Instead of being binned into consensus sequences, reads that shared molecular identifiers were thrown out. MiTCR, run with a Q25 quality threshold and the strictest error-elimination algorithm, handled CDR3 identification, clonotype clustering and error correction. A nonparametric unseen species model with Euler transformation was used to estimate lower-bound total TCR beta diversity. TCRdb cleaned the public reads at Q25 with fastp, built clones with MiXCR and kept in-frame beta chains. Rows with one shared CDR3 protein collapse into an entry with the most common genes and DNA. These V and J calls derive from TCRdb rather than the authors' analysis. In all, the sample holds 1.5 million to 2 million distinct CDR3 sequences, and approximately 30% of those were seen once. The ten largest clonotypes hold over 7% of the sample.

The CDR3 holds 20 amino acids from the cysteine to the phenylalanine. The DNA shown is the 60-base CDR3, in frame from base 1. The germline V gene specifies SNHLY as CDR1 and FYNNEI as CDR2. Trimming at the junction amounts to 6 bases on V and 2 bases on J, and the germline ends lie 29 bases apart. Material: blood. This sequence uses TRBV2 and TRBJ1-3; the D gene is unclear. The sequence came from a woman under 40 in good health. The DNA reads as follows: TGTGCCAGCAGAACGATGCTGGTGGGAGGTCCCTTTTTTCCTGGAAACACCATATATTTT. This gives the protein CASRTMLVGGPFFPGNTIYF.